This is a list of T cell receptor beta chains from one sample in a study of blood T cell repertoires in COVID-19. Some clones are missing from TCRdb's copy, which holds only in-frame ones; the method was immunoSEQ multiplex PCR. The sample lists approximately 190,000 clones; approximately 82% were seen once. Sample: peripheral blood. Receptors originate from a human donor with acute or convalescent COVID-19. The donor label of this sample is uncertain. Each CDR3 is given with its conserved first and last residue. The D gene is left open where the match is weak. Rows may omit the clone size; those that give it use once, few, many or a size class.

d_call j_call v_call clone_size cdr3_aa cdr3_nt
- TRBJ2-2 TRBV30 - CAWSVLKAAGELFF TGTGCCTGGAGTGTACTCAAGGCGGCCGGGGAGCTGTTTTTT
- TRBJ1-6 TRBV7-6 - CASSLEARASNNSPLHF TGTGCCAGCAGCTTAGAAGCCAGGGCTTCAAATAATTCACCCCTCCACTTT
TRBD1 TRBJ2-3 TRBV10-3 - CAISESKRTGGTDTQYF TGTGCCATCAGTGAGTCTAAAAGGACAGGGGGAACAGATACGCAGTATTTT
TRBD1 TRBJ2-7 TRBV28 - CASTRGQGPYEQYF TGTGCCAGCACCAGGGGGCAGGGGCCCTACGAGCAGTACTTC
- TRBJ1-2 TRBV27 - CASSLRQGSYGYTF TGTGCCAGCAGTTTAAGGCAGGGTAGCTATGGCTACACCTTC
- TRBJ2-1 TRBV6-5 - CASSPVLVTEQFF TGTGCCAGCAGTCCAGTACTAGTAACTGAGCAGTTCTTC
TRBD2 TRBJ2-7 TRBV24-1 - CATSGAGTSSYEQYF TGTGCCACCAGTGGTGCCGGGACTAGCTCCTACGAGCAGTACTTC
- TRBJ2-5 TRBV3-1/TRBV3-2 - CASSFGQKETQYF TGTGCCAGCAGCTTCGGACAGAAAGAGACCCAGTACTTC
TRBD2 TRBJ2-3 TRBV5-1 - CASSLLASSTDTQYF TGCGCCAGCAGCTTACTAGCGTCGAGCACAGATACGCAGTATTTT
- TRBJ1-2 TRBV30 - CAWSATWGTGYTF TGTGCCTGGAGTGCCACATGGGGCACAGGCTACACCTTC
- TRBJ1-2 TRBV20-1 - CSASGRGRGYTF TGCAGTGCTAGTGGGAGGGGCCGGGGCTACACCTTC
TRBD2 TRBJ2-1 TRBV27 - CASSMRASGRANEQFF TGTGCCAGCAGTATGCGGGCTAGCGGGAGGGCCAATGAGCAGTTCTTC
- TRBJ1-6 TRBV29-1 - CSVEGSAWGSPLHF TGCAGCGTTGAAGGGTCGGCCTGGGGCTCACCCCTCCACTTT
- TRBJ1-3 TRBV6-6 many CASSPGTLRTGNTIYF TGTGCCAGCAGCCCCGGGACACTTCGGACTGGAAACACCATATATTTT
- TRBJ2-1 TRBV4-1 - CASSQEATGWIEQFF TGCGCCAGCAGCCAAGAGGCGACTGGCTGGATTGAGCAGTTCTTC
TRBD1 TRBJ1-2 TRBV7-2 - CASRAAGGNGYTF TGTGCCAGCAGAGCCGCAGGGGGCAATGGCTACACCTTC
TRBD2 TRBJ2-7 TRBV30 - CAWSVAGGGSEQYF TGTGCCTGGAGTGTGGCGGGAGGGGGATCCGAGCAGTACTTC
TRBD1 TRBJ1-5 TRBV27 - CASSSRGENQPQHF TGTGCCAGCAGTTCCAGGGGGGAGAATCAGCCCCAGCATTTT
TRBD1 TRBJ1-5 TRBV30 few CAWSPQGDQPQHF TGTGCCTGGAGTCCGCAGGGGGATCAGCCCCAGCATTTT
- TRBJ2-5 TRBV25-1 - CASAGAGVWETQYF TGTGCCAGCGCGGGGGCGGGAGTTTGGGAGACCCAGTACTTC
- TRBJ2-3 TRBV20-1 once CSASQDSPFTQYF TGCAGTGCTAGTCAGGACTCCCCATTTACGCAGTATTTT
- TRBJ2-7 TRBV5-6 - CASSPSGYEQYF TGTGCCAGCAGCCCCTCGGGCTACGAGCAGTACTTC
TRBD1 TRBJ1-5 TRBV30 few CAWSGAGGASSNQPQHF TGTGCCTGGAGTGGGGCAGGGGGCGCATCTAGCAATCAGCCCCAGCATTTT
TRBD2 TRBJ2-2 TRBV4-2 - CASSQARTGGTTGELFF TGTGCCAGCAGCCAAGCGAGGACGGGAGGGACCACCGGGGAGCTGTTTTTT
- TRBJ2-7 TRBV25-1 once CASSEGGTAGYEQYF TGTGCCAGCAGTGAAGGGGGGACAGCAGGCTACGAGCAGTACTTC
- TRBJ1-5 TRBV6-1 - CASSERGIQPQHF TGTGCCAGCAGTGAACGAGGGATTCAGCCCCAGCATTTT
TRBD1 TRBJ1-2 TRBV3-1/TRBV3-2 - CASSRPGGYGYTF TGTGCCAGCAGCCGCCCAGGGGGCTATGGCTACACCTTC
- TRBJ2-7 TRBV6-5 - CASRSELSSYEQYF TGTGCCAGCAGAAGCGAGTTGAGCTCCTACGAGCAGTACTTC
TRBD2 TRBJ2-1 TRBV10-1 - CASRNSGSGEQFF TGCGCCAGCAGGAATAGCGGGAGTGGTGAGCAGTTCTTC
TRBD1 TRBJ1-3 TRBV19 - CASSIGNRGSGNTIYF TGTGCCAGTAGTATAGGCAACAGGGGTTCCGGTAACACCATATATTTT
TRBD1 TRBJ2-7 TRBV27 - CASSRPGQGAYEQYF TGTGCCAGCAGCCGCCCTGGACAGGGGGCCTACGAGCAGTACTTC
TRBD1 TRBJ2-7 TRBV5-4 many CASSWDRAYEQYF TGTGCCAGCAGCTGGGACAGGGCCTACGAGCAGTACTTC
TRBD1 TRBJ1-4 TRBV6-6 - CASSRQGARSNEKLFF TGTGCCAGCAGTCGACAGGGGGCGCGCTCTAATGAAAAACTGTTTTTT
- TRBJ1-1 TRBV7-9 - CASSFSGLEAFF TGTGCCAGCAGCTTTTCTGGGCTTGAAGCTTTCTTT
- TRBJ1-2 TRBV6-5 - CASSNPGRAGGYTF TGTGCCAGCAGTAACCCCGGGAGGGCCGGAGGCTACACCTTC
TRBD1 TRBJ2-4 TRBV27 - CASRGTGLGKNIQYF TGTGCCAGCAGAGGGACAGGGTTGGGCAAAAACATTCAGTACTTC
- TRBJ2-7 TRBV6-1 - CASSEPYEQYF TGTGCCAGCAGTGAACCTTACGAGCAGTACTTC
- TRBJ2-1 TRBV7-9 - CASSLPHNEQFF TGTGCCAGCAGCTTACCTCACAATGAGCAGTTCTTC
- TRBJ2-7 TRBV12-3/TRBV12-4 few CASSLNVGGEQYF TGTGCCAGCAGTTTAAATGTCGGGGGAGAGCAGTACTTC
TRBD1 TRBJ1-5 TRBV28 - CASSRTGAGSNQPQHF TGTGCCAGCAGTAGGACAGGGGCAGGGAGCAATCAGCCCCAGCATTTT
- TRBJ2-7 TRBV27 - CASSWGVSSYEQYF TGTGCCAGCAGTTGGGGGGTTTCCTCCTACGAGCAGTACTTC
- TRBJ1-3 TRBV12-3/TRBV12-4 - CASSLSGNTIYF TGTGCCAGCAGCCTTTCTGGAAACACCATATATTTT
TRBD1 TRBJ1-6 TRBV7-2 - CASSLVPGGSYNSPLHF TGTGCCAGCAGCTTAGTTCCAGGGGGCTCCTATAATTCACCCCTCCACTTT
TRBD2 TRBJ2-5 TRBV5-1 - CASSLLYSGLAGYAQETQYF TGCGCCAGCAGCCTCCTCTACTCCGGACTAGCGGGATATGCCCAAGAGACCCAGTACTTC
TRBD1 TRBJ2-7 TRBV12-3/TRBV12-4 - CASTGDSFYEQYF TGTGCCAGCACCGGGGACAGTTTCTACGAGCAGTACTTC
TRBD1 TRBJ1-4 TRBV9 once CASSVAAGGGEKLFF TGTGCCAGCAGCGTAGCGGCAGGGGGCGGTGAAAAACTGTTTTTT
- TRBJ2-1 TRBV13 - CASSLAGYDEQFF TGTGCCAGCAGCTTAGCCGGTTACGATGAGCAGTTCTTC
- TRBJ1-2 TRBV5-6 - CASRFGEGYYTF TGTGCCAGCAGGTTTGGAGAAGGATACTACACCTTC
- TRBJ2-1 TRBV3-1/TRBV3-2 - CASSQDLPGAFSISSYNEQFF TGTGCCAGCAGCCAAGATTTACCAGGGGCTTTTTCCATAAGCTCCTACAATGAGCAGTTCTTC